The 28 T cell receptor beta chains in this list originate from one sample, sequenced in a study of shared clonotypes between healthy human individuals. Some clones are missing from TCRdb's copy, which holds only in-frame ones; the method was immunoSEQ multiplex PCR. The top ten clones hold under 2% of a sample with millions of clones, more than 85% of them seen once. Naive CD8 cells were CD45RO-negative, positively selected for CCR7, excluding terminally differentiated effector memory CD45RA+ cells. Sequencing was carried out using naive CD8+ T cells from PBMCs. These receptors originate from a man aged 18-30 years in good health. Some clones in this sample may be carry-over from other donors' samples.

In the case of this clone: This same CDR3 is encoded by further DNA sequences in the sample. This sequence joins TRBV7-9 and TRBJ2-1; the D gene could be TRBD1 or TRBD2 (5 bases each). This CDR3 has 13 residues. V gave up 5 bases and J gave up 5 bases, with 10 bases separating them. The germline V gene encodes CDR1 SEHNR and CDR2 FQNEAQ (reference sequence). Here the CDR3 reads CASSPGTHNEQFF. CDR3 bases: TGTGCCAGCAGCCCAGGGACCCACAATGAGCAGTTCTTC.

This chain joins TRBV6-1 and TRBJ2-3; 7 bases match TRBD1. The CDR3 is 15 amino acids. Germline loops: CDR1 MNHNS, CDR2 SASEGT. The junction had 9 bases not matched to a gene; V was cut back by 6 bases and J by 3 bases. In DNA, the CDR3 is TGTGCCAGCAGAGAGACAGGGTCGGGGACAGATACGCAGTATTTT. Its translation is CASRETGSGTDTQYF.

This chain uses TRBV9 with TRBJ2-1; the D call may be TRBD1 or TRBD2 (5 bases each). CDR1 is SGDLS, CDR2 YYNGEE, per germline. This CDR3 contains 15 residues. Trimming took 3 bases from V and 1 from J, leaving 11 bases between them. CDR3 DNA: TGTGCCAGCAGCGACACCGGGGCGTCCTACAATGAGCAGTTCTTC. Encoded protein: CASSDTGASYNEQFF.

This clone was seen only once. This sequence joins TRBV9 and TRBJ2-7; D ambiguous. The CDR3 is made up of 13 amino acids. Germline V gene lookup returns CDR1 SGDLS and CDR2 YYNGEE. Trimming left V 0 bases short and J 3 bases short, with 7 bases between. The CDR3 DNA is TGTGCCAGCAGCGTAGATAACAGCTACGAGCAGTACTTC. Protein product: CASSVDNSYEQYF.

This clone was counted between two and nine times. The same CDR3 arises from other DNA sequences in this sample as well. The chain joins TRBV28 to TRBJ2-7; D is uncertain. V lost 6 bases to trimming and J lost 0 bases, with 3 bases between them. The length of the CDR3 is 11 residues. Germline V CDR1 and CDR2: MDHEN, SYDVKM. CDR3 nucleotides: TGTGCCAGCAGCTACTCCTACGAGCAGTACTTC. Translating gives CASSYSYEQYF.

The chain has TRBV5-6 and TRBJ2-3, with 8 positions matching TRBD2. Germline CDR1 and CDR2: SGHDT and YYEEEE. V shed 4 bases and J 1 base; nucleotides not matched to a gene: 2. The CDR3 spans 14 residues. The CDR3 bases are TGTGCCAGCAGCCGGGGGGGCGGCACAGATACGCAGTATTTT. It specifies CASSRGGGTDTQYF.

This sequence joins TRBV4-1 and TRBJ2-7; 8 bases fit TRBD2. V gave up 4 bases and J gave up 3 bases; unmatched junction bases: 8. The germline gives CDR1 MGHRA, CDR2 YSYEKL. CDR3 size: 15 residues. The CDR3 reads CASSPQAGADYEQYF. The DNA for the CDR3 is TGCGCCAGCAGCCCCCAAGCGGGAGCTGACTACGAGCAGTACTTC.

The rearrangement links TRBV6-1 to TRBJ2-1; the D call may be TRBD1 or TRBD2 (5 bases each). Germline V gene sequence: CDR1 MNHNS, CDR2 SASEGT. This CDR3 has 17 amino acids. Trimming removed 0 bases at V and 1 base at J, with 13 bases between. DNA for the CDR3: TGTGCCAGCAGTGAAGCCCTTCAGGGACGGTCCTACAATGAGCAGTTCTTC. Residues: CASSEALQGRSYNEQFF.

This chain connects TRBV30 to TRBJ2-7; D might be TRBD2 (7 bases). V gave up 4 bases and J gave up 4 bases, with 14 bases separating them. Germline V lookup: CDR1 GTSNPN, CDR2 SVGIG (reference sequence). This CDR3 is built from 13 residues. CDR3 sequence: CAWTVGGLYEQYF. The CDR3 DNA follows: TGTGCCTGGACCGTCGGGGGGCTATACGAGCAGTACTTC.

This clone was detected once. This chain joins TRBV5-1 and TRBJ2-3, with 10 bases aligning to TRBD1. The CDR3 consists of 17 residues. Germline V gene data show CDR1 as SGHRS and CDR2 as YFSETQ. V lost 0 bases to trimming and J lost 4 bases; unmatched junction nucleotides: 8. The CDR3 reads CASSLAVGTGDADTQYF. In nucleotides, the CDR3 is TGCGCCAGCAGCTTGGCCGTCGGGACAGGGGACGCAGATACGCAGTATTTT.

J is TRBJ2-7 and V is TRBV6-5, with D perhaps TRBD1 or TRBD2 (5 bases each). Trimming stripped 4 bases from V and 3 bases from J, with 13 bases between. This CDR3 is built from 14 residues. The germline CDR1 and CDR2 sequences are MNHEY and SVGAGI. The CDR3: CASSSGRNGYEQYF. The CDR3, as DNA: TGTGCCAGCAGTTCGGGACGCAACGGCTACGAGCAGTACTTC.

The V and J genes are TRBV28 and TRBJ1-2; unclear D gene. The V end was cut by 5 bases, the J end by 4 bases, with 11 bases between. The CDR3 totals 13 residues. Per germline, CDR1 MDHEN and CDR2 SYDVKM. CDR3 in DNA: TGTGCCAGCAGTATCCGGACGGGCTATGGCTACACCTTC. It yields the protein CASSIRTGYGYTF.

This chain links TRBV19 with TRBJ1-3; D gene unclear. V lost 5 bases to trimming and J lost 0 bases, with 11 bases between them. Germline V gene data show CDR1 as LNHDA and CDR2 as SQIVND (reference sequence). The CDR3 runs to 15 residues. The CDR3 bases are TGTGCCAGTAGTCCGTTTCCCCTCTCTGGAAACACCATATATTTT. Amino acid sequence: CASSPFPLSGNTIYF. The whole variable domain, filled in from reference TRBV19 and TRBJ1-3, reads DGGITQSPKYLFRKEGQNVTLSCEQNLNHDAMYWYRQDPGQGLRLIYYSQIVNDFQKGDIAEGYSVSREKKESFPLTVTSAQKNPTAFYLCASSPFPLSGNTIYFGEGSWLTVV.

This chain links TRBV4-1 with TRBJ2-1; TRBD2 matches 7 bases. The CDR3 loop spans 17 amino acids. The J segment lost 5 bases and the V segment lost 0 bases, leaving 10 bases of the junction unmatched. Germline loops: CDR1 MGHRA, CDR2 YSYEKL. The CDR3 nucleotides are TGCGCCAGCAGCCAAGACGGGACTATGAGGCTCAACAATGAGCAGTTCTTC. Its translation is CASSQDGTMRLNNEQFF.

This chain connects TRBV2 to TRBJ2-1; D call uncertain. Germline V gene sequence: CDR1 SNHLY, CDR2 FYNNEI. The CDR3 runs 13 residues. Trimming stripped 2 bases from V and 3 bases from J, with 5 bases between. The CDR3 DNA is TGTGCCAGCAGTGAAACAAACTACAATGAGCAGTTCTTC. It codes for CASSETNYNEQFF.

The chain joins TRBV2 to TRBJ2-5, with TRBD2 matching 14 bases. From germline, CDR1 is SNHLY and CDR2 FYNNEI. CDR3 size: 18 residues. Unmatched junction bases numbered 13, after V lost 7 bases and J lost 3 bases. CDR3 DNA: TGTGCCAGCAATAGGGACAGGGGGGGACTAGCGGGAGAAGAGACCCAGTACTTC. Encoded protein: CASNRDRGGLAGEETQYF.

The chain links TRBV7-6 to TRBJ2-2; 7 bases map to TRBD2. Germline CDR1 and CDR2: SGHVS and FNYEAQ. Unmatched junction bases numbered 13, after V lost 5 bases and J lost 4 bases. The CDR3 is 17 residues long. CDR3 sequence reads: CASSSGPGGGPTGELFF. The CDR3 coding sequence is TGTGCCAGCAGCAGTGGGCCGGGGGGAGGGCCCACCGGGGAGCTGTTTTTT.

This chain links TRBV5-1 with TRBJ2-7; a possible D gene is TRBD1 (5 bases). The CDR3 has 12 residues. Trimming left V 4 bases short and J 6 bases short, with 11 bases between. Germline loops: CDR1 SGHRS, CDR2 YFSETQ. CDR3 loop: CASSPRGTEQYF. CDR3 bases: TGCGCCAGCAGCCCAAGGGGTACCGAGCAGTACTTC.

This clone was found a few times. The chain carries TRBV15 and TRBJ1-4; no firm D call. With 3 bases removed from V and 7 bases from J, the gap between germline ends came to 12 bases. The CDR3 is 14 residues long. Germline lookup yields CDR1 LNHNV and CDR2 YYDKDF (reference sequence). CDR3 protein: CATSSRRSGEKLFF. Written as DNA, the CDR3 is TGTGCCACCAGCAGCAGGAGGAGTGGTGAAAAACTGTTTTTT.

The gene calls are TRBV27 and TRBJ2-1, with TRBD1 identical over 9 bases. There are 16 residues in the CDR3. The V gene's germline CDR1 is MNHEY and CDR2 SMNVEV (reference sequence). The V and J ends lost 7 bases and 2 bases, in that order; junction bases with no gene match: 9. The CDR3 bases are TGTGCCAGCATGTACCAGGGACAGGGAGCCTACAATGAGCAGTTCTTC. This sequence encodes CASMYQGQGAYNEQFF.

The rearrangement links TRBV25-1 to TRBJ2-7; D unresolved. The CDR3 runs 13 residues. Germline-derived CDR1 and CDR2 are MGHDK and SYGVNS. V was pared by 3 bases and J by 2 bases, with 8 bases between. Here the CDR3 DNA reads TGTGCCAGCAGTGACGGGCAGACCTACGAGCAGTACTTC. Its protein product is CASSDGQTYEQYF.

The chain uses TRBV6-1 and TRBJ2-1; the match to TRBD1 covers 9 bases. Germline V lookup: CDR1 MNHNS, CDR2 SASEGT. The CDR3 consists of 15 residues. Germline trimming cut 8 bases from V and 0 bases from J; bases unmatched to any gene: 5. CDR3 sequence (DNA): TGTGCCAGCTCGGGGACAGGGTTCTCCTACAATGAGCAGTTCTTC. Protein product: CASSGTGFSYNEQFF.

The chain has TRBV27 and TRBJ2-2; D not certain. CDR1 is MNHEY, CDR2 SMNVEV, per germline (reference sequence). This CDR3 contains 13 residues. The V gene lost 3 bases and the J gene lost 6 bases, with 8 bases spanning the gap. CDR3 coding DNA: TGTGCCAGCAGTTTGTCTTACTCCGGGGAGCTGTTTTTT. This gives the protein CASSLSYSGELFF.

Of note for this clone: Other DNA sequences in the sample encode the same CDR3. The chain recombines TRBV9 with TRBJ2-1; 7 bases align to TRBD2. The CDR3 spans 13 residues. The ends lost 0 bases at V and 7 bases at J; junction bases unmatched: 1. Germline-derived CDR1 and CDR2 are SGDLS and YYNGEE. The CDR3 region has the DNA TGTGCCAGCAGCGTAGGGACTAGGAATGAGCAGTTCTTC. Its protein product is CASSVGTRNEQFF. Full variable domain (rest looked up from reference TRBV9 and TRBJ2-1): DSGVTQTPKHLITATGQRVTLRCSPRSGDLSVYWYQQSLDQGLQFLIQYYNGEERAKGNILERFSAQQFPDLHSELNLSSLELGDSALYFCASSVGTRNEQFFGPGTRLTVL.

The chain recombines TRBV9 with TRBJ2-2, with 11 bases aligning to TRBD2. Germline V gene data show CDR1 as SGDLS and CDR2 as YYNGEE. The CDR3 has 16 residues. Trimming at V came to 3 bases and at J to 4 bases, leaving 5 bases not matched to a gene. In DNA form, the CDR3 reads TGTGCCAGCAGCGACGGACTAGCGGGTTTCACCGGGGAGCTGTTTTTT. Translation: CASSDGLAGFTGELFF. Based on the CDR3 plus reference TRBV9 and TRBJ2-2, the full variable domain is DSGVTQTPKHLITATGQRVTLRCSPRSGDLSVYWYQQSLDQGLQFLIQYYNGEERAKGNILERFSAQQFPDLHSELNLSSLELGDSALYFCASSDGLAGFTGELFFGEGSRLTVL.

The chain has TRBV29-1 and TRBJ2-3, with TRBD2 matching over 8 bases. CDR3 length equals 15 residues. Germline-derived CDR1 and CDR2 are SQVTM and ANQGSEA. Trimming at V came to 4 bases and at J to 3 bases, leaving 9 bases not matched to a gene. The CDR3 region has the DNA TGCAGCGTTGGGGGGAGGATAGCGGGAACAGATACGCAGTATTTT. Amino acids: CSVGGRIAGTDTQYF.

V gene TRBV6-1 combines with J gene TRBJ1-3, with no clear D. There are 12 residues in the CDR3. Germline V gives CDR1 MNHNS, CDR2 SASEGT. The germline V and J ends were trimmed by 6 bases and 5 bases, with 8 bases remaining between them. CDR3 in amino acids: CASRGIRNTIYF. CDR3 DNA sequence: TGTGCCAGCAGGGGGATCCGAAACACCATATATTTT.

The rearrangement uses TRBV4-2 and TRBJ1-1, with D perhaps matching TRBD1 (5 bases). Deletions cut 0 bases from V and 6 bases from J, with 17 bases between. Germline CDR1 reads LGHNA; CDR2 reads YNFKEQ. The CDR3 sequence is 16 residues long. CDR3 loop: CASSQDRGYTGAEAFF. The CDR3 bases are TGTGCCAGCAGCCAAGATCGCGGCTACACGGGGGCTGAAGCTTTCTTT.